This paragraph reports one TCR beta chain. Its antigen is not known. Profiled with immunoSEQ multiplex PCR; TCRdb holds only in-frame clones, not every one. The repertoire consists of some 120,000 clones, with roughly 93% occurring once and the leading ten covering around 3.1%. The CDR3 sequence is 13 residues long. In germline, CDR1 is SNHLY, CDR2 FYNNEI. V was clipped by 1 base and J by 2 bases, with 5 bases between them. This specimen belongs to a study of T cell responses to AZD1222 COVID-19 vaccine. Turning to the study itself: Second doses that came at about 4 or about 12 weeks were put together.

Findings and caveats of the study: The breadth and depth of Spike-specific TCRs increased once two AZD1222 doses had been given.

Sequenced here: peripheral blood, sampled on day 0 of AZD1222 vaccination. The chain uses TRBV2 and TRBJ1-1; D unclear. The sequence was obtained from an adult in good health. CDR3 sequence (DNA): TGTGCCAGCAGTGAAGACAGAAACACTGAAGCTTTCTTT. Translation: CASSEDRNTEAFF.